This is a list of T cell receptor beta chains from one sample in a study of T cell repertoires in cytomegalovirus infection. In TCRdb, the reads were re-called with MiXCR into one record per CDR3 protein. The sample holds around 450,000 distinct CDR3 sequences, approximately 32% seen once. Specimen: PBMCs. All receptors come from a human donor in good health (CMV status not recorded). Some clones in this sample may be carry-over from other donors' samples. CDR3s include the opening cysteine and the closing phenylalanine or tryptophan. A D gene is named only where the DNA matches it firmly. Clone sizes are given selectively: once, few, many, or a class where the clone is expanded.

TRBV5-1,TRBD2,few,TRBJ2-1,CASSRSRLAGDEQFF,TGCGCCAGCAGCAGATCACGACTAGCGGGGGATGAGCAGTTCTTC
TRBV13,.,few,TRBJ1-1,CASSKYRTAPMNTEAFF,TGTGCCAGCAGTAAGTACCGGACAGCCCCTATGAACACTGAAGCTTTCTTT
TRBV6-5,.,.,TRBJ1-5,CASRPGGNQPQHF,TGTGCCAGCAGGCCGGGGGGGAACCAGCCCCAGCATTTT
TRBV7-8,.,few,TRBJ2-3,CASSTLLGPDTQYF,TGTGCCAGCAGCACTCTACTGGGCCCAGATACGCAGTATTTT
TRBV7-2,.,many,TRBJ2-5,CASSLNPRKTQYF,TGTGCCAGCAGCTTAAATCCCAGAAAGACCCAGTACTTC
TRBV27,TRBD1,.,TRBJ1-4,CASRQGARGKLFF,TGTGCCAGTAGACAGGGGGCGCGAGGAAAACTGTTTTTT
TRBV12-3/TRBV12-4,.,few,TRBJ2-7,CASSRGALSYEQYF,TGTGCCAGCAGCCGGGGGGCGTTGAGCTACGAGCAGTACTTC
TRBV6-6,TRBD1,few,TRBJ2-1,CASSYSRTGYNEQFF,TGTGCCAGCAGTTACTCGAGGACAGGATACAATGAGCAGTTCTTC
TRBV6-2/TRBV6-3,.,.,TRBJ2-7,CASGRDLTREQYF,TGTGCCAGCGGACGAGATCTAACGAGGGAGCAGTACTTC
TRBV7-8,.,many,TRBJ2-1,CASSLVGGLPPRPEQFF,TGTGCCAGCAGCTTAGTAGGTGGTCTCCCCCCCCGTCCGGAGCAGTTCTTC
TRBV7-4,.,many,TRBJ1-5,CASSLGGSYQPQHF,TGTGCCAGCAGCTTGGGAGGGAGCTATCAGCCCCAGCATTTT
TRBV15,.,.,TRBJ1-3,CATSRGAVKPGNTIYF,TGTGCCACCAGCAGAGGGGCGGTGAAGCCTGGAAACACCATATATTTT
TRBV27,TRBD1,.,TRBJ1-2,CASSRTGGVGYTF,TGTGCCAGCAGCCGGACAGGAGGGGTAGGCTACACCTTC
TRBV6-6,TRBD1,few,TRBJ1-4,CASSPQGGPSELFF,TGTGCCAGCTCTCCTCAAGGGGGCCCGAGCGAACTGTTTTTT
TRBV29-1,.,few,TRBJ2-3,CSVGYRTDTQYF,TGCAGCGTTGGCTACCGCACAGATACGCAGTATTTT
TRBV3-1,TRBD2,.,TRBJ2-1,CASSTTTSQQFF,TGTGCCAGCAGCACGACGACTAGCCAGCAGTTCTTC
TRBV6-6,.,few,TRBJ2-7,CASSYSPGQNAYEQYF,TGTGCCAGCAGTTACTCCCCCGGACAGAATGCCTACGAGCAGTACTTC
TRBV3-1,TRBD2,.,TRBJ2-1,CASSQDDSGGGYNEQFF,TGTGCCAGCAGCCAAGATGATAGCGGGGGGGGGTACAATGAGCAGTTCTTC
TRBV6-6,.,.,TRBJ2-7,CASSLRVPVGEQYF,TGTGCCAGCAGTTTGAGGGTACCGGTGGGCGAGCAGTACTTC
TRBV20-1,.,.,TRBJ1-6,CSVGILNSPLHF,TGCAGTGTAGGGATTCTTAATTCACCCCTCCACTTT
TRBV7-8,.,.,TRBJ2-2,CASSAIPGTTGELFF,TGTGCCAGCAGCGCGATCCCGGGGACCACCGGGGAGCTGTTTTTT
TRBV7-6,.,few,TRBJ2-7,CASSLEEVSTAYF,TGTGCCAGCAGCTTAGAAGAGGTCAGCACGGCGTACTTC
TRBV12-3/TRBV12-4,.,few,TRBJ1-2,CASSRSAGYGYTF,TGTGCCAGCAGTCGATCGGCGGGCTATGGCTACACCTTC
TRBV14,.,many,TRBJ2-1,CASSWSSYNEQFF,TGTGCCAGCAGTTGGAGCTCCTACAATGAGCAGTTCTTC
TRBV11-2,TRBD1,few,TRBJ1-4,CASSSLDRVDEKLFF,TGTGCCAGCAGCTCCCTAGACAGGGTGGATGAAAAACTGTTTTTT
TRBV6-2/TRBV6-3,TRBD1,few,TRBJ1-5,CASSYEDRAGNQPQHF,TGTGCCAGCAGTTACGAAGACAGGGCCGGCAATCAGCCCCAGCATTTT
TRBV5-5,TRBD1,.,TRBJ2-4,CASSTGTGQFGLAKNIQYF,TGTGCCAGCAGCACCGGGACGGGACAGTTCGGACTAGCCAAAAACATTCAGTACTTC
TRBV19,.,few,TRBJ1-1,CASSLGRVRTEAFF,TGTGCCAGTAGTTTAGGGAGGGTCCGAACTGAAGCTTTCTTT
TRBV7-6,.,.,TRBJ1-2,CASSLSGHSKSYTF,TGTGCCAGCAGCTTATCGGGACATTCGAAGAGCTACACCTTC
TRBV19,TRBD1,.,TRBJ2-7,CASTTGDPPYEQYF,TGTGCCAGTACGACAGGGGACCCCCCCTACGAGCAGTACTTC
TRBV6-1,.,many,TRBJ1-1,CASSELLNTEAFF,TGTGCCAGCAGTGAACTATTGAACACTGAAGCTTTCTTT
TRBV6-4,.,many,TRBJ2-3,CASSESRGDTQYF,TGTGCCAGCAGTGAAAGCCGGGGAGATACGCAGTATTTT
TRBV7-9,TRBD2,few,TRBJ2-7,CASSPTIGGAYEQYF,TGTGCCAGCAGCCCAACGATCGGGGGGGCCTACGAGCAGTACTTC
TRBV4-3,TRBD2,few,TRBJ2-1,CASSQDLERGGSYNEQFF,TGCGCCAGCAGCCAAGATTTGGAGCGGGGGGGCTCCTACAATGAGCAGTTCTTC
TRBV28,.,many,TRBJ2-7,CASSFGITYEQYF,TGTGCCAGCAGTTTCGGCATCACCTACGAGCAGTACTTC
TRBV24-1,.,.,TRBJ2-2,CATTGFTGELFF,TGTGCCACCACGGGGTTCACCGGGGAGCTGTTTTTT
TRBV5-4,.,few,TRBJ2-7,CASSLDWSSDEQYF,TGTGCCAGCAGCTTGGATTGGAGTTCAGACGAGCAGTACTTC
TRBV12-3/TRBV12-4,TRBD2,.,TRBJ2-3,CASSLFGGAADTQYF,TGTGCCAGCAGTTTATTCGGGGGGGCCGCAGATACGCAGTATTTT
TRBV7-8,TRBD2,many,TRBJ2-3,CASSLGNSTSGGGDTQYF,TGTGCCAGCAGCTTAGGCAACTCCACTAGCGGGGGAGGAGATACGCAGTATTTT
TRBV27,TRBD1,few,TRBJ2-4,CASSSRTGGSKNIQYF,TGTGCCAGCAGTAGCCGGACAGGGGGTTCCAAAAACATTCAGTACTTC
TRBV9,.,.,TRBJ2-1,CASSVDEARGSYNEQFF,TGTGCCAGCAGCGTAGATGAGGCGAGGGGGAGTTACAATGAGCAGTTCTTC
TRBV19,.,.,TRBJ1-3,CASSIRFSGNTIYF,TGTGCCAGTAGTATCCGGTTCTCTGGAAACACCATATATTTT
TRBV7-9,.,few,TRBJ2-1,CATGGGYNEQFF,TGTGCCACAGGGGGAGGCTACAATGAGCAGTTCTTC
TRBV7-6,TRBD2,many,TRBJ2-3,CASSPGTTNTDTQYF,TGTGCCAGCAGCCCCGGGACTACTAACACAGATACGCAGTATTTT
TRBV5-4,.,.,TRBJ1-4,CASSSGRGANEKLFF,TGTGCCAGCAGCTCCGGACGGGGGGCTAATGAAAAACTGTTTTTT
TRBV7-8,.,many,TRBJ1-1,CASSPITGRGTEAFF,TGTGCCAGCAGCCCCATAACAGGCAGAGGCACTGAAGCTTTCTTT
TRBV6-6,.,few,TRBJ1-3,CASSYAPAAPGNTIYF,TGTGCCAGCAGTTACGCCCCAGCCGCCCCTGGAAACACCATATATTTT
TRBV6-2/TRBV6-3,.,few,TRBJ2-7,CASSYGDVAYEQYF,TGTGCCAGCAGTTACGGGGACGTAGCCTACGAGCAGTACTTC
TRBV7-2,.,many,TRBJ2-1,CASSLGGRSSSYNEQFF,TGTGCCAGCAGCTTAGGTGGCAGGTCGAGCTCCTACAATGAGCAGTTCTTC
TRBV6-5,.,.,TRBJ2-7,CAPQVSPGLGEQYF,TGTGCCCCCCAAGTCTCCCCGGGGTTGGGCGAGCAGTACTTC
TRBV28,.,few,TRBJ2-7,CASSLGRSGATYEQYF,TGTGCCAGCAGTTTGGGGCGCTCAGGGGCCACCTACGAGCAGTACTTC
TRBV9,.,few,TRBJ2-5,CASSVAGLETQYF,TGTGCCAGCAGCGTAGCAGGGTTGGAGACCCAGTACTTC
TRBV14,TRBD1,few,TRBJ2-7,CASSRGTGISYEQYF,TGTGCCAGCAGCCGTGGGACAGGAATCTCCTACGAGCAGTACTTC
TRBV6-8,.,.,TRBJ1-2,CASRGTRTYGYTF,TGTGCCAGCAGGGGGACTCGAACCTATGGCTACACCTTC
TRBV7-9,.,many,TRBJ2-7,CASSPSIGYEQYF,TGTGCCAGCAGCCCCTCGATAGGCTACGAGCAGTACTTC
TRBV4-3,TRBD1,.,TRBJ1-1,CASSQEGSGGAQRGF,TGCGCCAGCAGCCAAGAGGGATCAGGGGGGGCTCAGCGGGGCTTT
TRBV6-6,.,.,TRBJ1-6,CATPTRNSPLHF,TGTGCCACCCCAACGCGGAATTCACCCCTCCACTTT